This T cell receptor (beta chain) was sequenced for a study of T cell responses to AZD1222 COVID-19 vaccine. Clones were sequenced by immunoSEQ multiplex PCR, and TCRdb holds only the in-frame ones, with some missing. The sample records around 76,000 clones, roughly 89% being singletons. Points on this clone: What it binds is not known.

Germline CDR1 GTSNPN, CDR2 SVGIG (reference sequence). J lost 6 bases, V lost 7 bases, and 2 bases had no gene match. The CDR3 is 11 residues long. Study-wide points: Only five or six AZD1222 recipients tested seropositive at baseline.

The sequence derives from an adult in good health. V gene TRBV30 combines with J gene TRBJ2-1; 8 bases map to TRBD1. The starting material was peripheral blood, obtained on day 0 of AZD1222 vaccination. Here the CDR3 DNA reads TGTGCCTTCGACAGGGGCAATGAGCAGTTCTTC. Its translation is CAFDRGNEQFF.